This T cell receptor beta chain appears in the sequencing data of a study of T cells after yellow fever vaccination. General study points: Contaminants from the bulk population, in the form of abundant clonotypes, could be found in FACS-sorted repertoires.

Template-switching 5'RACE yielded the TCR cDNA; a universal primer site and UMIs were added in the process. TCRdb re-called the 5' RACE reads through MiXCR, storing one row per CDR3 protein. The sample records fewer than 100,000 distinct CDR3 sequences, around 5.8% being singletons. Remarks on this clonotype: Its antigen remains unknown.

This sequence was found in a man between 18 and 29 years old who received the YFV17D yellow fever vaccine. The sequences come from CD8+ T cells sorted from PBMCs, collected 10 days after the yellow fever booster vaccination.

The CDR3, as DNA: TGCAGCGTCGAGGAGACAGGGGCCTACACCGGGGAGCTGTTTTTT. It is translated as CSVEETGAYTGELFF. The J gene is TRBJ2-2, the V gene TRBV29-1; 8 nucleotides agree with TRBD1. The ends lost 6 bases at V and 3 bases at J; junction bases unmatched: 9. The CDR3 is made up of 15 amino acids. CDR1 and CDR2 (germline): SQVTM, ANQGSEA.